Below are 8 T cell receptor beta chains sequenced from a single sample in a study of long-term antiretroviral therapy in people with HIV. They ran version v3.0 of the immunoSEQ assay at survey level. Profiled with immunoSEQ multiplex PCR; TCRdb holds only in-frame clones, not every one. The sample includes 30,000 to 45,000 clones, 75% to 85% of them seen just once. Specimen: unsorted PBMCs, collected 3.4 years after starting antiretroviral therapy. The receptors come from a man younger than 40 with HIV.

This chain uses TRBV30 with TRBJ1-4; 7 bases fit TRBD1. The CDR3 sequence is 13 residues long. J was trimmed by 4 bases and V by 5 bases; bases with no gene match: 4. Germline V gene sequence: CDR1 GTSNPN, CDR2 SVGIG (reference sequence). The CDR3: CAWGDSNNEKLFF. The DNA for the CDR3 is TGTGCCTGGGGGGACAGTAATAATGAAAAACTGTTTTTT. Based on the CDR3 plus reference TRBV30 and TRBJ1-4, the full variable domain is SQTIHQWPATLVQPVGSPLSLECTVEGTSNPNLYWYRQAAGRGLQLLFYSVGIGQISSEVPQNLSASRPQDRQFILSSKKLLLSDSGFYLCAWGDSNNEKLFFGSGTQLSVL.

Only a few counts were recorded for this clone. This chain connects TRBV19 to TRBJ1-5, with D perhaps TRBD1 (5 bases). Trimming pared 3 bases from V and 9 bases from J, leaving 9 bases between. Germline loops: CDR1 LNHDA, CDR2 SQIVND (reference sequence). The CDR3 runs to 12 residues. CDR3 nucleotides: TGTGCCAGTAGTATGGGACTCCGGCCCCAGCATTTT. Protein sequence: CASSMGLRPQHF. The full variable domain, its missing parts supplied by reference TRBV19 and TRBJ1-5, is DGGITQSPKYLFRKEGQNVTLSCEQNLNHDAMYWYRQDPGQGLRLIYYSQIVNDFQKGDIAEGYSVSREKKESFPLTVTSAQKNPTAFYLCASSMGLRPQHFGDGTRLSIL.

In nucleotides, the CDR3 is TGTGCCAGCAGTGGGACTAGCGGGAGCCCCTACGAGCAGTACTTC. Amino acid sequence: CASSGTSGSPYEQYF. The chain links TRBV6-1 to TRBJ2-7, with 13 bases lining up with TRBD2. The CDR3 runs 15 residues. V lost 4 bases, J lost 2 bases, and 2 bases stayed unmatched. Per the germline V gene, CDR1 is MNHNS and CDR2 is SASEGT.

The chain carries TRBV10-3 and TRBJ1-5; D gene ambiguous. From germline, CDR1 is ENHRY and CDR2 SYGVKD. The germline V and J ends were trimmed by 10 bases and 0 bases, with 13 bases remaining between them. The CDR3 length is 14 residues. CDR3 nucleotides: TGTGCCAGTAAGGGCAGCAATAGCAATCAGCCCCAGCATTTT. Translated: CASKGSNSNQPQHF.

V gene TRBV7-2 combines with J gene TRBJ2-1; D is possibly TRBD2 (5 bases). V was cut by 5 bases and J by 7 bases, with 24 bases left in between. CDR3 length: 17 amino acids. Per germline, CDR1 SGHTA and CDR2 FQGNSA. In nucleotides, the CDR3 is TGTGCCAGCAGCGTGGACTTAGCGCGGAGAACTGTTAATGAGCAGTTCTTC. This codes for CASSVDLARRTVNEQFF.

This clone was recorded only once. V and J are TRBV6-5 and TRBJ1-3; 11 bases line up with TRBD1. The CDR3 has 15 amino acids. V was pared by 5 bases and J by 5 bases, with 5 bases of the junction left unmatched. Looked up from germline, CDR1 is MNHEY and CDR2 is SVGAGI. CDR3 sequence (DNA): TGTGCCAGCAGTCGGACAGGGGGCGACCGAAACACCATATATTTT. This encodes CASSRTGGDRNTIYF.

The chain recombines TRBV7-2 with TRBJ2-1, with TRBD2 matching 9 bases. With 3 bases clipped from V and 5 bases from J, the junction kept 2 bases outside the gene matches. The germline V gene encodes CDR1 SGHTA and CDR2 FQGNSA. The CDR3 loop spans 14 amino acids. The DNA of the CDR3 is TGTGCCAGCAGCTTGTCTAGCGGGAACAATGAGCAGTTCTTC. Translating gives CASSLSSGNNEQFF.

The chain links TRBV28 to TRBJ2-7; 8 bases fit TRBD2. This CDR3 is built from 14 residues. Germline trimming cut 3 bases from V and 5 bases from J; bases unmatched to any gene: 6. Germline CDR1 is MDHEN and CDR2 is SYDVKM. In DNA form, the CDR3 reads TGTGCCAGCAGTTTTGCAGGACTAGCTCACGAGCAGTACTTC. Its protein is CASSFAGLAHEQYF.